The rows below give T cell receptor beta chains drawn from one sample of a study of control samples from healthy donors and cancer patients. Measured with immunoSEQ multiplex PCR; TCRdb has only the in-frame clones, and not every one. The sample contains approximately 70,000 clones, just under 90% of which appear only once. Sequencing was done on a sample of PBMCs. The receptors derive from a man in his sixties with lung cancer. Each CDR3 is given with its conserved first and last residue. D genes are given only for firm matches. Part of the rows lack a size; the others show once, few, many or a class for expanded clones.

j_call,v_call,d_call,clone_size,cdr3_nt,cdr3_aa
TRBJ1-2,TRBV25-1,TRBD1,.,TGTGCCAGCAGTTGGACAGGACAGGGACATGGCTACACCTTC,CASSWTGQGHGYTF
TRBJ2-7,TRBV27,TRBD1,.,TGTGCCAGCAGTCCGATCCCCCCGGGACAGGGGCACTACGAGCAGTACTTC,CASSPIPPGQGHYEQYF
TRBJ1-5,TRBV10-3,TRBD1,.,TGTGCCATCAGTGAGTCGTTACAGGGGGGGCAGCCCCAGCATTTT,CAISESLQGGQPQHF
TRBJ1-1,TRBV5-1,TRBD1,.,TGCGCCAGCTCACTGACAGGGTTCGACACTGAAGCTTTCTTT,CASSLTGFDTEAFF
TRBJ2-3,TRBV9,.,.,TGTGCCAGCAGCGTAGGGGGTAGCACCACGTTCACAGATACGCAGTATTTT,CASSVGGSTTFTDTQYF
TRBJ1-1,TRBV5-1,TRBD1,few,TGCGCCAGCAGCTTGGACTCGGACAGGTACACTGAAGCTTTCTTT,CASSLDSDRYTEAFF
TRBJ1-1,TRBV9,.,.,TGTGCCAGCAGCGTAGATCGAGGGGAGGCTTTCTTT,CASSVDRGEAFF
TRBJ1-2,TRBV7-2,TRBD1,.,TGTGCCAGCAGCAGTACAGGGGTGGATGGCTACACCTTC,CASSSTGVDGYTF
TRBJ1-5,TRBV12-3/TRBV12-4,.,.,TGTGCCAGCAGTTTAAACAGCAATCAGCCCCAGCATTTT,CASSLNSNQPQHF
TRBJ1-5,TRBV18,TRBD1,.,TGTGCCAGCTCACCTGGACAGGGAGGCAATCAGCCCCAGCATTTT,CASSPGQGGNQPQHF
TRBJ1-2,TRBV27,.,.,TGTGCCAGCAGTAGAACCGTTAGAGGAGGTGGCTACACCTTC,CASSRTVRGGGYTF
TRBJ2-3,TRBV7-9,TRBD2,.,TGTGCCAGCAGCTTAGCGCGACTAGCGGGGGCCTCTATCACAGATACGCAGTATTTT,CASSLARLAGASITDTQYF
TRBJ1-1,TRBV10-1,.,once,TGCGCCAGCAGTGACCCAGGGCGGACCACTGAAGCTTTCTTT,CASSDPGRTTEAFF
TRBJ2-1,TRBV7-3,TRBD2,few,TGTGCCAGCAGCCCAGGGGGACTAGCGGGGCGAGATGAGCAGTTCTTC,CASSPGGLAGRDEQFF
TRBJ2-1,TRBV7-9,.,.,TGTGCCAGCAGCTCGTATTCATCGGGGTTACAGGGTCTGATCCAGTTCTTC,CASSSYSSGLQGLIQFF
TRBJ2-5,TRBV11-2,TRBD1,.,TGTGCCAGCAGCTTAGGCGGGACAGGGGACCAAGAGACCCAGTACTTC,CASSLGGTGDQETQYF
TRBJ2-3,TRBV3-1/TRBV3-2,TRBD2,.,TGTGCCAGCAGCCAGGGACTAGCGGGGGGGACAGATACGCAGTATTTT,CASSQGLAGGTDTQYF
TRBJ2-7,TRBV7-2,TRBD1,.,TGTGCCAGCAGCCCGACAGGGGGCCTCGAGCAGTACTTC,CASSPTGGLEQYF
TRBJ2-1,TRBV6-6,.,.,TGTGCCAGCAGTCTCCCCGGGACATCAACGCGGGGGAATGAGCAGTTCTTC,CASSLPGTSTRGNEQFF
TRBJ2-1,TRBV24-1,.,.,TGTGCCACCAGTGATTTCGGGGGCGTCAATGAGCAGTTCTTC,CATSDFGGVNEQFF
TRBJ1-5,TRBV18,.,.,TGTGCCAGCTCACCATCCTGGGATAGCAATCAGCCCCAGCATTTT,CASSPSWDSNQPQHF
TRBJ1-6,TRBV6-6,TRBD1,.,TGTGCCAGCAGTAGGAGGGGACAGGCCAATAATTCACCCCTCCACTTT,CASSRRGQANNSPLHF
TRBJ2-3,TRBV5-4,.,.,TGTGCCAGCAGCTTGATAGGAGATACTAGCTCAGATACGCAGTATTTT,CASSLIGDTSSDTQYF
TRBJ2-7,TRBV5-6,.,.,TGTGCCAGCAGCTTGGTTGGGGACGAGCAGTACTTC,CASSLVGDEQYF
TRBJ2-5,TRBV5-6,.,.,TGTGCCAGCCGCCCGAGGGACACAGTAGAGACCCAGTACTTC,CASRPRDTVETQYF
TRBJ1-2,TRBV20-1,.,.,TGCAGTGCTAGTGATGCAACGGCGGGGGGCTACACCTTC,CSASDATAGGYTF
TRBJ1-4,TRBV7-9,TRBD1,.,TGTGCCAGCAGCACACGCCTAGGGGGCGCGTCGGAAAAACTGTTTTTT,CASSTRLGGASEKLFF
TRBJ1-1,TRBV6-2/TRBV6-3,.,.,TGTGCCAGCAGTTACGCTAGGGTGGCCACTGAAGCTTTCTTT,CASSYARVATEAFF
TRBJ1-6,TRBV19,.,.,TGTGCCAGTAGTATAGGAGCAGGAAGGGGTTATAATTCACCCCTCCACTTT,CASSIGAGRGYNSPLHF
TRBJ2-3,TRBV20-1,.,.,TGCAGTGCTCCCGATGGACATACGCAGTATTTT,CSAPDGHTQYF
TRBJ2-7,TRBV6-5,TRBD1,.,TGTGCCAGCAGACCCACCCGGGACAGGGCCTACGAGCAGTACTTC,CASRPTRDRAYEQYF
TRBJ1-6,TRBV6-5,TRBD1,.,TGTGCCAGCAGGGACAGGGGCGTGGGGAATTCACCCCTCCACTTT,CASRDRGVGNSPLHF
TRBJ2-3,TRBV3-1/TRBV3-2,TRBD2,.,TGTGCCAGCAAACAGCGGGGCCACACAGATACGCAGTATTTT,CASKQRGHTDTQYF
TRBJ2-1,TRBV25-1,TRBD1,.,TGTGCCAGCAGTATAATCACAGGGGCGGCAGGGGTCAATGAGCAGTTCTTC,CASSIITGAAGVNEQFF
TRBJ1-4,TRBV6-6,TRBD1,.,TGTGCCAGCAGGAAGACAGGGTCTAATGAAAAACTGTTTTTT,CASRKTGSNEKLFF